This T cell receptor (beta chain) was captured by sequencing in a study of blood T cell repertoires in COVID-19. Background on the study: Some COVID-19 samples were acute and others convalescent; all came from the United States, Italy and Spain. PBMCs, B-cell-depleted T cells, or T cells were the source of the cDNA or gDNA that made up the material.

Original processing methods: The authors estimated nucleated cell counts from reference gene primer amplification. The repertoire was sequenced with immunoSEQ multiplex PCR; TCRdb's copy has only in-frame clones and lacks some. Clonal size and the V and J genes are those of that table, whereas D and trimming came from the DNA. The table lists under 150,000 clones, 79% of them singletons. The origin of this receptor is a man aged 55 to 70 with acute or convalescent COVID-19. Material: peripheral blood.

The CDR3 spells CASSQGRTNSPLHF. CDR3 sequence (DNA): TGTGCCAGCAGCCAAGGGAGGACTAATTCACCCCTCCACTTT. This chain links TRBV14 with TRBJ1-6; no reliable D call. V dropped 1 base and J dropped 6 bases, with 7 bases sitting between them. The CDR3 consists of 14 residues. Looked up from germline, CDR1 is SGHDN and CDR2 is FVKESK.